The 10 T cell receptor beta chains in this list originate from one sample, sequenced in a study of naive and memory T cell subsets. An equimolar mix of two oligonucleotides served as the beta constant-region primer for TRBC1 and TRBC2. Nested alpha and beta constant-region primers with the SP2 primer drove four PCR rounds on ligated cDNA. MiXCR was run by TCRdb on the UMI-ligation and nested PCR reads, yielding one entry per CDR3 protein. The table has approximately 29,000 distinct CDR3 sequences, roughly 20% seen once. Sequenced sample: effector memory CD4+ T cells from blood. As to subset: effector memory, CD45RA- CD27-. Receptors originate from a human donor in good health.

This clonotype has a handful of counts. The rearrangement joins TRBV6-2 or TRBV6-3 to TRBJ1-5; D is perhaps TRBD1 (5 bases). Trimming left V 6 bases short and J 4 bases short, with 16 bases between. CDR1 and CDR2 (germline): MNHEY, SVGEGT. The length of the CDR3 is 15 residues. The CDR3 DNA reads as TGTGCCAGCAGCCCGCACTGGGGCGCTAATCAGCCCCAGCATTTT. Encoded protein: CASSPHWGANQPQHF.

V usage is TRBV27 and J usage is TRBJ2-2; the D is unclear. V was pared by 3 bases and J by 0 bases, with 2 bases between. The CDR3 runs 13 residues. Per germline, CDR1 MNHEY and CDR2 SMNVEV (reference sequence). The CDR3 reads CASSFANTGELFF. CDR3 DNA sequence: TGTGCCAGCAGTTTCGCGAACACCGGGGAGCTGTTTTTT.

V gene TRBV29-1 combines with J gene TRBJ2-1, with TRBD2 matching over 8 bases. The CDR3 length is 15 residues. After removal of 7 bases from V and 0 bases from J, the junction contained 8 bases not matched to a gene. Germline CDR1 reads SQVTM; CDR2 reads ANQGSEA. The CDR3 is CSANSAGGSYNEQFF. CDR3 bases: TGCAGCGCAAACTCGGCGGGAGGCTCCTACAATGAGCAGTTCTTC.

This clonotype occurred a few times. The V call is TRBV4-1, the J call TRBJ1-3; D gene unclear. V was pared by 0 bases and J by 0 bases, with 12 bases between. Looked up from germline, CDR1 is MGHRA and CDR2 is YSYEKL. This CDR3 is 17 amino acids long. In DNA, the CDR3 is TGCGCCAGCAGCCAAGATTACCCACTGAACTCTGGAAACACCATATATTTT. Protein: CASSQDYPLNSGNTIYF.

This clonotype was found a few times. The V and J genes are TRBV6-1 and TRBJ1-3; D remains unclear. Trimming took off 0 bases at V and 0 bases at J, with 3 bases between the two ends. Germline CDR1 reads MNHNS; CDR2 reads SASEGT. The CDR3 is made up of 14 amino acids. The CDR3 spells CASSEAISGNTIYF. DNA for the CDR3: TGTGCCAGCAGTGAAGCAATCTCTGGAAACACCATATATTTT.

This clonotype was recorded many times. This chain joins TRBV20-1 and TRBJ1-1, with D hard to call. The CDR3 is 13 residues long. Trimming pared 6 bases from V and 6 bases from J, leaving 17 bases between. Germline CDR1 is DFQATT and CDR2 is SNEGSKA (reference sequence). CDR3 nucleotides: TGCAGTGCCGGAAAGGTACTCCCCCCTGAAGCTTTCTTT. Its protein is CSAGKVLPPEAFF.

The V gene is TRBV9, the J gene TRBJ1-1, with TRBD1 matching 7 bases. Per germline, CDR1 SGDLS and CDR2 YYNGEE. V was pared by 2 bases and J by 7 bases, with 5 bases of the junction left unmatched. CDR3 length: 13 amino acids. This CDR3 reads CASSVKQGSEAFF. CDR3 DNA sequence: TGTGCCAGCAGCGTGAAACAGGGGAGTGAAGCTTTCTTT.

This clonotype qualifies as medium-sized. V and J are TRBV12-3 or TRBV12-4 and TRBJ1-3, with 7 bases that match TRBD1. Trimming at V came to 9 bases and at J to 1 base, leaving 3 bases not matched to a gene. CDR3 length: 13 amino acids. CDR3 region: CASTGESGNTIYF. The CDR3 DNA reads TGTGCCAGTACAGGGGAGTCTGGAAACACCATATATTTT.

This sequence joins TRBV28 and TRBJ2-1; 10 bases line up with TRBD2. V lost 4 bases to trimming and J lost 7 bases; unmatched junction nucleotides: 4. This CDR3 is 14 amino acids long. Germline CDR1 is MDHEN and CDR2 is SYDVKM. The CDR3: CASSWISGRNEQFF. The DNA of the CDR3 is TGTGCCAGCAGTTGGATTAGCGGGAGGAATGAGCAGTTCTTC.

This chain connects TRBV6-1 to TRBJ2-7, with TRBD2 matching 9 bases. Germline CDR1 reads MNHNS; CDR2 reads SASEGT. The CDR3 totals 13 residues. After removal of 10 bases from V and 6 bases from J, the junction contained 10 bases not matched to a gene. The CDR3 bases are TGTGCCACACCGGCGCGGGAGGGCCGCGAGCAGTACTTC. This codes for CATPAREGREQYF.